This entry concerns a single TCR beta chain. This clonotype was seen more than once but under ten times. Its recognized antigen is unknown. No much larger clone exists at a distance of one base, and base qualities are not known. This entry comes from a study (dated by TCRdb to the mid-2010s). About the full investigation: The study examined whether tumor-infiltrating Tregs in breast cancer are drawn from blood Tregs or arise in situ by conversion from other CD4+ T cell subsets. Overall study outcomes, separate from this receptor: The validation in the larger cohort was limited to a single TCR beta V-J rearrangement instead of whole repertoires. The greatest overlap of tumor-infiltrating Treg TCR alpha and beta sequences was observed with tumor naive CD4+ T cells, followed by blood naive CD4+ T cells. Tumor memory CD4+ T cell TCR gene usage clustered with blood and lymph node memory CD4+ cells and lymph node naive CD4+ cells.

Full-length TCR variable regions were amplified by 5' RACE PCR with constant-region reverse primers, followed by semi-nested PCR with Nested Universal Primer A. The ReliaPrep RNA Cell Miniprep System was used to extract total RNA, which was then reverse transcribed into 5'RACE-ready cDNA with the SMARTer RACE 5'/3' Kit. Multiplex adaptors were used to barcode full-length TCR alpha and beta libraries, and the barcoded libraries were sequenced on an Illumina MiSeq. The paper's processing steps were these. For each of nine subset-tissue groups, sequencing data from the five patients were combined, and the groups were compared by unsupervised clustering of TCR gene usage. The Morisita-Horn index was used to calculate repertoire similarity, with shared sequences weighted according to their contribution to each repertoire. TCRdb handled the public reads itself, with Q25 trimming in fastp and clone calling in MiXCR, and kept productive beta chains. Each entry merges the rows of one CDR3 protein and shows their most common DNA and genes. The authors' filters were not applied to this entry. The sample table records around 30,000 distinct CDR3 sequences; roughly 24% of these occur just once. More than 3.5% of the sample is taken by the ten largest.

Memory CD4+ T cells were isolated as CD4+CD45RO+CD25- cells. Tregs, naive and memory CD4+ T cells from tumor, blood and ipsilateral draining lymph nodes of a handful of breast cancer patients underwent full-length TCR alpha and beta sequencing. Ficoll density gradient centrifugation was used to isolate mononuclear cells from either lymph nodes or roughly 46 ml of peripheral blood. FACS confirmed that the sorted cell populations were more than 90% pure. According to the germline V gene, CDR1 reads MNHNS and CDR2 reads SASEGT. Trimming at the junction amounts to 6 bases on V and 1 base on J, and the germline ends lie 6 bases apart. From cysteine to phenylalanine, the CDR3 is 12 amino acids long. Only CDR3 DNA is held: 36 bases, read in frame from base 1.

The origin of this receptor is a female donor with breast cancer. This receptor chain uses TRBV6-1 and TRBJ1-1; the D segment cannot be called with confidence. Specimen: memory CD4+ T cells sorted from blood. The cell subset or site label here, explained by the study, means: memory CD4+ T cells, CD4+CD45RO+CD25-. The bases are TGTGCCAGCAGATGGGGGAACACTGAAGCTTTCTTT. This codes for CASRWGNTEAFF.